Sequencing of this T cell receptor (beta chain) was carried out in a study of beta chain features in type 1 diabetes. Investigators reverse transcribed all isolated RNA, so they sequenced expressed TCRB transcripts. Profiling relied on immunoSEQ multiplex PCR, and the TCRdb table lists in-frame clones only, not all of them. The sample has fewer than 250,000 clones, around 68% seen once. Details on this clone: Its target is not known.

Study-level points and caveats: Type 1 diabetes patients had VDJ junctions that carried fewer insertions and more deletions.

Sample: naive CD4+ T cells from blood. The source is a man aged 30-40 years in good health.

CDR3 region: CASSSSTSGSSYNEQFF. The CDR3 DNA follows: TGTGCCAGCAGCTCGTCCACTAGCGGGAGCTCCTACAATGAGCAGTTCTTC. This chain joins TRBV7-6 and TRBJ2-1; 11 bases match TRBD2. The J segment lost 0 bases and the V segment lost 4 bases, leaving 5 bases of the junction unmatched. The CDR3 consists of 17 residues. Germline values: CDR1 SGHVS, CDR2 FNYEAQ.